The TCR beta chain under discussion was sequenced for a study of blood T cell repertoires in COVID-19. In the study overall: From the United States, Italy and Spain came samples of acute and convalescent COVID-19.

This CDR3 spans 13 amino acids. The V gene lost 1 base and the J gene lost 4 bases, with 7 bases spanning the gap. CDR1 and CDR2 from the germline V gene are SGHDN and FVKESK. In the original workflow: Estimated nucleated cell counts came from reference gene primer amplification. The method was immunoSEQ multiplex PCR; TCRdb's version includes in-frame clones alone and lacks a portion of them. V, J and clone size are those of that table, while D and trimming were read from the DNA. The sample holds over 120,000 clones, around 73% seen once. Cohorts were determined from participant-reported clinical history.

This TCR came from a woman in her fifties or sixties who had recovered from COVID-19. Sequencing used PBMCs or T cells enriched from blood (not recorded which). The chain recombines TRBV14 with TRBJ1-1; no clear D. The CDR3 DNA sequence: TGTGCCAGCAGCCAAGTCCTTATCACTGAAGCTTTCTTT. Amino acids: CASSQVLITEAFF.